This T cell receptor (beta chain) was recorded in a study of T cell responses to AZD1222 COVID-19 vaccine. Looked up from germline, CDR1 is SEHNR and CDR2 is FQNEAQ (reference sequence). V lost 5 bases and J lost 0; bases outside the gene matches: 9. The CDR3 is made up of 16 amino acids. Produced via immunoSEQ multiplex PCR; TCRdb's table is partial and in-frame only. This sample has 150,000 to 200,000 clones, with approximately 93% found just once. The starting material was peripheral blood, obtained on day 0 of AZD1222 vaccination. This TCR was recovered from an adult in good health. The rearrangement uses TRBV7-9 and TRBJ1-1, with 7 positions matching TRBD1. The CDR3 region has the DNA TGTGCCAGCAGCCGAGCTCCGGGACAGATGAACACTGAAGCTTTCTTT. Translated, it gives CASSRAPGQMNTEAFF.